The clone carrying this TCR beta chain was detected ten times or more. This record belongs to a study of patients and donors after allogeneic stem cell transplantation. Each CDR3 protein is one row after TCRdb ran MiXCR on the RT-PCR reads. The table has about 960,000 distinct CDR3 sequences, 18% seen once; the top ten hold 5.5% to 6.5%. Looked up from germline, CDR1 is DFQATT and CDR2 is SNEGSKA (reference sequence). The CDR3 has 14 residues. V was shortened by 6 bases and J by 2 bases, with 13 bases between the two germline ends. Source material: blood, either unsorted or a sorted T cell fraction (not recorded which). The rearrangement joins TRBV20-1 to TRBJ2-2, with TRBD1 as a possible D gene (7 bases). The source of this sequence is a human donor who was either an allogeneic HSCT recipient or a stem cell or donor lymphocyte infusion donor (not recorded which). It is not recorded whose cells these are; they may come from a transplant donor. CDR3 in amino acids: CSARRDSNTGELFF. CDR3 DNA: TGCAGTGCACGGCGGGACAGCAACACCGGGGAGCTGTTTTTT.